What follows are 23 T cell receptor beta chains derived from one specimen sequenced in a study of T-cell memory formation after mild COVID-19. TCRdb re-called the 5' RACE reads with MiXCR, one entry per CDR3 protein. Of a few hundred thousand distinct CDR3 sequences listed, roughly a fifth are singletons. Specimen: PBMCs or a T cell subset sorted from them (not recorded which). The receptors come from a man aged 18 to 30 who had mild COVID-19 (a few samples of this study predate the infection). Cell type and time point are not known.

Only one count was recorded for this clonotype. The rearrangement uses TRBV5-1 and TRBJ2-3; D uncertain. The CDR3 contains 14 residues. V lost 4 bases and J 2 bases, leaving 11 bases between the germline ends. Germline V gives CDR1 SGHRS, CDR2 YFSETQ. CDR3 sequence (DNA): TGCGCCAGCAGCAGGGTGGGGATCACAGATACGCAGTATTTT. Encoded protein: CASSRVGITDTQYF.

This chain connects TRBV6-2 or TRBV6-3 to TRBJ2-5, with 8 bases aligning to TRBD1. V trimming: 6 bases; J trimming: 5 bases; junction bases outside the gene matches: 5. Germline loops: CDR1 MNHEY, CDR2 SVGEGT. The CDR3 is 13 amino acids. The CDR3 region has the DNA TGTGCCAGCAGGCGGACAGGGATGGAGACCCAGTACTTC. Protein sequence: CASRRTGMETQYF.

The chain has TRBV18 and TRBJ2-5; TRBD1 aligns across 9 bases. Losses at the gene ends were 4 bases for V and 4 bases for J; bases not matched to a gene: 7. From germline, CDR1 is KGHSH and CDR2 LQKENI. This CDR3 spans 15 amino acids. CDR3 coding DNA: TGTGCCAGCTCACAACGGACAGGGGCAGTAGAGACCCAGTACTTC. This codes for CASSQRTGAVETQYF.

V is TRBV5-4 and J is TRBJ1-2; D perhaps matches TRBD1 (5 bases). The ends were cut back, 0 bases at V and 8 bases at J, with 14 bases in the middle. The CDR3 length is 14 residues. CDR1 and CDR2 from the germline V gene are SGHNT and YYREEE (reference sequence). CDR3 in amino acids: CASSLDPGTRGYTF. In nucleotides, the CDR3 is TGTGCCAGCAGCTTGGATCCAGGGACTAGGGGCTACACCTTC.

V and J are TRBV6-5 and TRBJ2-7; the D gene is possibly TRBD1 (6 bases). CDR3 length: 17 amino acids. V was trimmed by 0 bases and J by 1 base, leaving 16 bases between them. Per the germline V gene, CDR1 is MNHEY and CDR2 is SVGAGI. CDR3 DNA: TGTGCCAGCAGTTACTCGATCCCGGACAGCTCTTCCTACGAGCAGTACTTC. Translation: CASSYSIPDSSSYEQYF.

This clonotype was counted a few times. CDR3 in DNA: TGTGCCATCAGTACTAGCGGGGACGTGGACCAGTACTTC. It translates to CAISTSGDVDQYF. The rearrangement links TRBV10-3 to TRBJ2-5; 10 nucleotides align to TRBD2. J gave up 10 bases and V 5 bases, and 7 bases lay outside the gene matches. CDR3 length: 13 residues. Germline assignment: CDR1 ENHRY and CDR2 SYGVKD.

This clonotype was seen only a few times. J is TRBJ2-2 and V is TRBV12-3 or TRBV12-4; 8 nucleotides match TRBD1. The CDR3 runs to 21 residues. Losses at the gene ends were 6 bases for V and 1 base for J; bases not matched to a gene: 22. The CDR3 DNA sequence: TGTGCCAGCAGCCGTTATAATGGGGAGAAAGGGACAGGAGAGAACACCGGGGAGCTGTTTTTT. Amino acid sequence: CASSRYNGEKGTGENTGELFF.

This rearrangement joins TRBV28 to TRBJ2-3, with D unresolved. Trimming left V 7 bases short and J 4 bases short, with 15 bases between. Per the germline V gene, CDR1 is MDHEN and CDR2 is SYDVKM. The CDR3 spans 14 residues. CDR3 nucleotide sequence: TGTGCCAGCACCGCGCCTAATCGCGCAGATACGCAGTATTTT. This encodes CASTAPNRADTQYF.

This chain uses TRBV7-9 with TRBJ1-1, with no clear D. Germline V CDR1 and CDR2: SEHNR, FQNEAQ (reference sequence). The CDR3 has 12 residues. V lost 5 bases, J lost 9 bases, and 13 bases lay in between. The CDR3 DNA reads as TGTGCCAGCAGCCCTGGAGAGAGTAAAGCTTTCTTT. It encodes CASSPGESKAFF.

The chain joins TRBV23-1 to TRBJ1-1, with D perhaps matching TRBD1 (5 bases). TRBV23-1 is an open reading frame whose function is uncertain. V lost 3 bases, J lost 6 bases, and 14 bases lay in between. The CDR3 sequence is 14 residues long. The CDR3 is CASSQTERGPEAFF. DNA of the CDR3: TGCGCCAGCAGTCAGACTGAGAGGGGCCCTGAAGCTTTCTTT.

The CDR3 loop is CASNRYTSTDTQYF. CDR3 DNA: TGTGCCAGCAATCGGTACACTAGCACAGATACGCAGTATTTT. The chain has TRBV7-2 and TRBJ2-3; D not resolved. The germline gives CDR1 SGHTA, CDR2 FQGNSA. This CDR3 has 14 amino acids. Trimming took off 7 bases at V and 0 bases at J, with 11 bases between the two ends. Drawing the rest from reference TRBV7-2 and TRBJ2-3, the complete variable domain is GAGVSQSPSNKVTEKGKDVELRCDPISGHTALYWYRQSLGQGLEFLIYFQGNSAPDKSGLPSDRFSAERTGGSVSTLTIQRTQQEDSAVYLCASNRYTSTDTQYFGPGTRLTVL.

V usage is TRBV5-1 and J usage is TRBJ2-3; D is perhaps TRBD2 (7 bases). Germline V CDR1 and CDR2: SGHRS, YFSETQ. The CDR3 consists of 16 residues. V was shortened by 0 bases and J by 4 bases, with 15 bases between the two germline ends. CDR3 coding DNA: TGCGCCAGCAGCTTGGTCGCTCGGGGGGCCTCAGATACGCAGTATTTT. Its translation: CASSLVARGASDTQYF. Drawing the rest from reference TRBV5-1 and TRBJ2-3, the complete variable domain is KAGVTQTPRYLIKTRGQQVTLSCSPISGHRSVSWYQQTPGQGLQFLFEYFSETQRNKGNFPGRFSGRQFSNSRSEMNVSTLELGDSALYLCASSLVARGASDTQYFGPGTRLTVL.

This chain connects TRBV27 to TRBJ2-4; D gene uncertain. Germline loops: CDR1 MNHEY, CDR2 SMNVEV (reference sequence). The CDR3 covers 14 residues. V lost 5 bases and J lost 0, with 8 bases in between. In DNA, the CDR3 is TGTGCCAGCAGTCCCGATCTAGCCAAAAACATTCAGTACTTC. Translating it yields CASSPDLAKNIQYF.

This chain joins TRBV28 and TRBJ2-4; TRBD2 matches at 10 bases. This CDR3 spans 16 amino acids. The germline V gene has CDR1 MDHEN and CDR2 SYDVKM. The V segment lost 5 bases and the J segment 0 bases; nucleotides outside the gene matches: 4. This chain's CDR3 is CASSRTSGVAKNIQYF. The CDR3 DNA follows: TGTGCCAGCAGTCGGACTAGCGGTGTAGCCAAAAACATTCAGTACTTC. Complete variable domain (other parts from reference TRBV28 and TRBJ2-4): DVKVTQSSRYLVKRTGEKVFLECVQDMDHENMFWYRQDPGLGLRLIYFSYDVKMKEKGDIPEGYSVSREKKERFSLILESASTNQTSMYLCASSRTSGVAKNIQYFGAGTRLSVL.

The CDR3: CSARVGQPQHF. For the CDR3, the DNA is TGCAGTGCAAGGGTCGGTCAGCCCCAGCATTTT. This rearrangement joins TRBV20-1 to TRBJ1-5; D gene uncertain. There are 11 residues in the CDR3. The V gene's germline CDR1 is DFQATT and CDR2 SNEGSKA (reference sequence). Trimming took off 6 bases at V and 6 bases at J, with 9 bases between the two ends.

This clonotype came up a few times. V usage is TRBV30 and J usage is TRBJ1-5, with 7 bases identical to TRBD1. Trimming removed 2 bases from V and 7 bases from J; junction bases left unmatched: 5. There are 13 residues in the CDR3. Germline assignment: CDR1 GTSNPN and CDR2 SVGIG (reference sequence). CDR3 nucleotide sequence: TGTGCCTGGAGTTTACAGGGGTCACAGCCCCAGCATTTT. Its translation is CAWSLQGSQPQHF.

The table lists this clonotype with a few counts. J is TRBJ1-6 and V is TRBV2, with D possibly matching TRBD1 (6 bases). Germline loops: CDR1 SNHLY, CDR2 FYNNEI. The CDR3 loop spans 13 amino acids. V shed 6 bases and J shed 8 bases, with 11 bases lying between them. CDR3 nucleotide sequence: TGTGCCAGCAGAGATAACAGGGATTCACCCCTCCACTTT. Protein: CASRDNRDSPLHF. Drawing the rest from reference TRBV2 and TRBJ1-6, the complete variable domain is EPEVTQTPSHQVTQMGQEVILRCVPISNHLYFYWYRQILGQKVEFLVSFYNNEISEKSEIFDDQFSVERPDGSNFTLKIRSTKLEDSAMYFCASRDNRDSPLHFGNGTRLTVT.

V usage is TRBV15 and J usage is TRBJ1-6; TRBD1 matches at 8 bases. Germline CDR1 reads LNHNV; CDR2 reads YYDKDF (reference sequence). The CDR3 is 15 amino acids. Losses at the gene ends were 0 bases for V and 7 bases for J; bases not matched to a gene: 2. CDR3 region: CATSRDAGGNSPLHF. The CDR3 bases are TGTGCCACCAGCAGAGATGCAGGGGGCAATTCACCCCTCCACTTT.

The chain employs TRBV11-2 and TRBJ2-7; 9 bases align to TRBD1. V shed 4 bases and J 7 bases; nucleotides not matched to a gene: 8. Germline CDR1 SGHAT, CDR2 FQNNGV. The CDR3 sequence is 14 residues long. The CDR3 DNA is TGTGCCAGCAGCTCTCAACAGGGGGCCCGGGAGCAGTACGTC. This translates into CASSSQQGAREQYV.

CDR3 sequence reads: CASSFFRDHEQYF. CDR3 DNA: TGTGCCAGCAGCTTTTTCCGGGACCACGAGCAGTACTTC. The genes are TRBV7-9 and TRBJ2-7; D could derive from TRBD1 or TRBD2 (5 bases each). CDR3 length: 13 residues. Looked up from germline, CDR1 is SEHNR and CDR2 is FQNEAQ (reference sequence). Trimming cost V 3 bases and J 5 bases, with 11 bases left between them. Drawing the rest from reference TRBV7-9 and TRBJ2-7, the complete variable domain is DTGVSQNPRHKITKRGQNVTFRCDPISEHNRLYWYRQTLGQGPEFLTYFQNEAQLEKSRLLSDRFSAERPKGSFSTLEIQRTEQGDSAMYLCASSFFRDHEQYFGPGTRLTVT.

This clonotype was detected a few times. The chain carries TRBV7-9 and TRBJ2-4, with D perhaps TRBD1 or TRBD2 (5 bases each). The CDR3 contains 18 residues. V was cut by 8 bases and J by 0 bases, with 23 bases left in between. Germline V gene lookup returns CDR1 SEHNR and CDR2 FQNEAQ (reference sequence). The CDR3 coding sequence is TGTGCCAGCGAGTGGCCCGGGGCAGGTCTTCTAGCCAAAAACATTCAGTACTTC. It encodes CASEWPGAGLLAKNIQYF.

This clonotype was seen a few times. This chain links TRBV12-3 or TRBV12-4 with TRBJ2-5, with D hard to call. The ends were cut back, 7 bases at V and 5 bases at J, with 8 bases in the middle. The CDR3 spans 11 residues. The CDR3 nucleotides are TGTGCCAGCAAAGTTCGGGAGACCCAGTACTTC. Translated, it gives CASKVRETQYF.

This clonotype has just a few counts. The J gene is TRBJ2-3, the V gene TRBV7-6, with D unresolved. The germline V gene has CDR1 SGHVS and CDR2 FNYEAQ. Trimming took 2 bases from V and 6 from J, leaving 15 bases between them. This CDR3 is 15 amino acids long. The CDR3 DNA sequence: TGTGCCAGCAGCTTATATGTGATGATGGGGGATACGCAGTATTTT. Its protein is CASSLYVMMGDTQYF.